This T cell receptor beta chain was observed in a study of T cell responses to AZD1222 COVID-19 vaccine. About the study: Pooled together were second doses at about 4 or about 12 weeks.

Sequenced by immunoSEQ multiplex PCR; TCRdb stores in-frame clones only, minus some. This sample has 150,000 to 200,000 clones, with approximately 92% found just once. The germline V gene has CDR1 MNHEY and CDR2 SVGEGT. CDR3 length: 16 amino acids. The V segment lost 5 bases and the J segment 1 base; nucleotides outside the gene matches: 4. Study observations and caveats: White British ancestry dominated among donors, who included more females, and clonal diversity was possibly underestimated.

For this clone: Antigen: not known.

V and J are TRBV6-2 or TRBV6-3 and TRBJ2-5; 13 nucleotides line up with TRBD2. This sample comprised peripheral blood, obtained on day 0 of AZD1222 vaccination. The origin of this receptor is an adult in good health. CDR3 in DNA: TGTGCCAGCAGTCTTGGACTAGCGGGGGCCCAAGAGACCCAGTACTTC. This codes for CASSLGLAGAQETQYF.